A single T cell receptor beta chain is shown here with its context. The protocol was immunoSEQ multiplex PCR, while the TCRdb copy is restricted to in-frame clones and leaves out a portion. The sample has 40,000 to 45,000 clones, about 74% seen once; the top ten hold less than 3%. With 6 bases clipped from V and 7 bases from J, the junction kept 5 bases outside the gene matches. The CDR3 has 13 amino acids. The germline V gene encodes CDR1 SEHNR and CDR2 FQNEAQ (reference sequence). The data originate from a study of radiotherapy plus CTLA-4 blockade in lung cancer. The sample consisted of peripheral blood, taken from a patient treated with radiotherapy plus ipilimumab. The gene calls are TRBV7-9 and TRBJ1-4; the match to TRBD1 covers 7 bases. This receptor was obtained from a human donor with non-small cell lung cancer whose response to radiotherapy plus ipilimumab could not be evaluated. CDR3 DNA: TGTGCCAGCAGTCAAACAGGGGTTGAAAAACTGTTTTTT. This translates into CASSQTGVEKLFF. Together with reference TRBV7-9 and TRBJ1-4, the CDR3 gives the full variable domain: DTGVSQNPRHKITKRGQNVTFRCDPISEHNRLYWYRQTLGQGPEFLTYFQNEAQLEKSRLLSDRFSAERPKGSFSTLEIQRTEQGDSAMYLCASSQTGVEKLFFGSGTQLSVL.